This T cell receptor (beta chain) derives from a study of type 1 and type 2 diabetes patients. Findings and limits, study-wide: Both CD4+ and CD8+ type 2 diabetes repertoires showed significantly higher diversity than type 1.

The PCR template was genomic DNA. The TCR beta CDR3 region was amplified using 30 forward and 13 reverse primers. TCRdb re-analysed the multiplex PCR reads in MiXCR, keeping a single row per CDR3 protein. The sample carries a few hundred thousand distinct CDR3 sequences, roughly 50% recorded once. The table lists this clonotype with a count of one. Its antigen is undetermined. The germline V and J ends were trimmed by 5 bases and 6 bases, with 25 bases remaining between them. The length of the CDR3 is 17 residues. CDR1 is SGHTA and CDR2 is FQGTGA in the germline V gene. The source material was peripheral blood mononuclear cells (PBMCs). The chain joins TRBV7-3 to TRBJ2-5; possibly TRBD1 for D (8 bases). The TCR comes from a man between 18 and 29 years old with type 2 diabetes. The CDR3 region is CASSLRAGGTGPKTQYF. Written as DNA, the CDR3 is TGTGCCAGCAGCCTACGTGCCGGGGGGACAGGCCCCAAGACCCAGTACTTC.